The source of this TCR beta chain is a study of shared clonotypes between healthy human individuals. This CDR3 region has 14 residues. The germline gives CDR1 SGHVS, CDR2 FQNEAQ. Trimming left V 1 base short and J 0 bases short, with 6 bases between. Naive CD8 cells were CD45RO-negative, positively selected for CCR7, excluding terminally differentiated effector memory CD45RA+ cells. Method: immunoSEQ multiplex PCR; TCRdb's copy keeps in-frame clones and lacks some. Among around 2.1 million clones, more than 85% were seen once, and the ten largest hold 1.5% to 2%. The sample consisted of naive CD8+ T cells from PBMCs. The clonotype was recovered from a man younger than 30 in good health. Some clones in this sample may be carry-over from other donors' samples. The chain employs TRBV7-8 and TRBJ1-2; TRBD1 might be the D (5 bases). The CDR3 bases are TGTGCCAGCAGCTTAGACAGGACTAACTATGGCTACACCTTC. Its translation: CASSLDRTNYGYTF.